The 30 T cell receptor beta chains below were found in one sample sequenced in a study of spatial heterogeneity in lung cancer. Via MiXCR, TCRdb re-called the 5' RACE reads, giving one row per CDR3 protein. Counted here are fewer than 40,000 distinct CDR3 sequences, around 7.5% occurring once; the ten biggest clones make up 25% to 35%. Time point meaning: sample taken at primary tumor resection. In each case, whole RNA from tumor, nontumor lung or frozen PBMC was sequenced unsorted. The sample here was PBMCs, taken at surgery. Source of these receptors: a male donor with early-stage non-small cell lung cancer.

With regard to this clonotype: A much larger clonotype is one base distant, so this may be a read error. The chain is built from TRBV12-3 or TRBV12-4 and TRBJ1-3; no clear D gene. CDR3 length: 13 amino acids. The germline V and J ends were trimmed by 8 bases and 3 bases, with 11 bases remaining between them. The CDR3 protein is CASHVGVGNTIYF. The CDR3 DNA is TGTGCCAGCCATGTCGGTGTTGGAAACACCATATATTTT.

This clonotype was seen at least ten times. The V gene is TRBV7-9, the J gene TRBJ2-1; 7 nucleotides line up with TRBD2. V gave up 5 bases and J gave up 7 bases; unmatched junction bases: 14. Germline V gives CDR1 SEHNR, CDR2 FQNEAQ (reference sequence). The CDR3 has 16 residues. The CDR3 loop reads CASSLTSAGRANEQFF. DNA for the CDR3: TGTGCCAGCAGCCTCACTAGCGCTGGGAGGGCAAATGAGCAGTTCTTC.

CDR3 sequence (DNA): TGTGCCAGCAGCCAGGGACAGGGGACTCCCCTCTCTGGAAACACCATATATTTT. Translation gives CASSQGQGTPLSGNTIYF. This chain uses TRBV27 with TRBJ1-3, with TRBD1 matching over 10 bases. Germline CDR1 MNHEY, CDR2 SMNVEV (reference sequence). V was pared by 6 bases and J by 0 bases, with 11 bases of the junction left unmatched. CDR3 length equals 18 residues.

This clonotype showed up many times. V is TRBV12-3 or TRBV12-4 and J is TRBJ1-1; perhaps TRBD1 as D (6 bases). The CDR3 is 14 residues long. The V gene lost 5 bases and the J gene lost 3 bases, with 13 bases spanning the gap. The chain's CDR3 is CASSPFQGYTEAFF. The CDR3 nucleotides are TGTGCCAGCAGTCCTTTCCAGGGGTACACTGAAGCTTTCTTT.

The CDR3 sequence: CSASGRGRVYGYTF. The CDR3 bases are TGCAGTGCTAGTGGACGGGGGCGCGTCTATGGCTACACCTTC. The chain links TRBV20-1 to TRBJ1-2; the D gene is possibly TRBD1 (6 bases). The CDR3 covers 14 residues. Germline V lookup: CDR1 DFQATT, CDR2 SNEGSKA (reference sequence). V gave up 3 bases and J gave up 4 bases, with 15 bases separating them.

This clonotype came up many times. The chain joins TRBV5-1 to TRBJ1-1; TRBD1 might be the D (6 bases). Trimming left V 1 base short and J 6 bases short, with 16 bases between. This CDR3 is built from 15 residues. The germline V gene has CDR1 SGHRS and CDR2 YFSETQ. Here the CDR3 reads CASSLNSGVVAEAFF. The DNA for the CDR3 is TGCGCCAGCAGCTTGAATTCAGGGGTTGTGGCTGAAGCTTTCTTT. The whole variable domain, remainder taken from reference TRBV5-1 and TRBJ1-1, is KAGVTQTPRYLIKTRGQQVTLSCSPISGHRSVSWYQQTPGQGLQFLFEYFSETQRNKGNFPGRFSGRQFSNSRSEMNVSTLELGDSALYLCASSLNSGVVAEAFFGQGTRLTVV.

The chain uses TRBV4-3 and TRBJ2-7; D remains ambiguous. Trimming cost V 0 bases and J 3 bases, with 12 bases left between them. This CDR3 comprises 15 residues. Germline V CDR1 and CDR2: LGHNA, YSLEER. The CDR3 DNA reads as TGCGCCAGCAGCCAAGATCTAGGGCGGAGCTACGAGCAGTACGTC. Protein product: CASSQDLGRSYEQYV.

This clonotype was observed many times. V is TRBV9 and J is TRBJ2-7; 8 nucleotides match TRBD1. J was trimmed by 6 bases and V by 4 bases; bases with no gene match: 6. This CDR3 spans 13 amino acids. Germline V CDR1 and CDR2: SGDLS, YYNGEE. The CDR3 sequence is CASSTGQGGEQYF. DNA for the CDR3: TGTGCCAGCAGCACCGGACAGGGCGGCGAGCAGTACTTC.

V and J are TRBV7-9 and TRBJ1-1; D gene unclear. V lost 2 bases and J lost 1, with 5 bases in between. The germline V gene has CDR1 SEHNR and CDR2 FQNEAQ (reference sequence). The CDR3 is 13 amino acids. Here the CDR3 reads CASSLSGNTEAFF. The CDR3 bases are TGTGCCAGCAGCTTATCCGGGAACACTGAAGCTTTCTTT.

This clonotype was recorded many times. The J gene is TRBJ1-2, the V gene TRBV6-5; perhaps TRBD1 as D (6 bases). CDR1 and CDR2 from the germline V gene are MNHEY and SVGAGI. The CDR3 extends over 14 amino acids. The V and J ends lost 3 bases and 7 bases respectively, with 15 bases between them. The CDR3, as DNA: TGTGCCAGCAGTTATATTGGGGGCGCGGTTGGCTACACCTTC. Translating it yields CASSYIGGAVGYTF.

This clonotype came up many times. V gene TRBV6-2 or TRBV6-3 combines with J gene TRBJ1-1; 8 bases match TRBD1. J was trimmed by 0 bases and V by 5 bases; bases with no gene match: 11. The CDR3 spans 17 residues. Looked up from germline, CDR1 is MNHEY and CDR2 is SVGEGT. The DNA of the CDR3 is TGTGCCAGCAGTGACGGACAGGGTTTTTTCATGAACACTGAAGCTTTCTTT. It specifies CASSDGQGFFMNTEAFF.

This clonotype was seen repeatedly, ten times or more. DNA for the CDR3: TGCAGCGTTGAAATTAGCGGGGTCCTAAATGAGCAGTTCTTC. Encoded protein: CSVEISGVLNEQFF. V gene TRBV29-1 combines with J gene TRBJ2-1; 8 bases are a match to TRBD2. Germline V lookup: CDR1 SQVTM, CDR2 ANQGSEA. The CDR3 extends over 14 amino acids. V shed 2 bases, J shed 7 bases, and the junction held 7 bases outside the gene matches.

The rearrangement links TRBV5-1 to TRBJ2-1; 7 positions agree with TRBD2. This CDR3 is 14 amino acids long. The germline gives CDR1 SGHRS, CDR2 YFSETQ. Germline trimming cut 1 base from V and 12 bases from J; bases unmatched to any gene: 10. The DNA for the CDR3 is TGCGCCAGCAGCTTGCCGCTAGCGGATGGGGGGCAGTTCTTC. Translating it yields CASSLPLADGGQFF.

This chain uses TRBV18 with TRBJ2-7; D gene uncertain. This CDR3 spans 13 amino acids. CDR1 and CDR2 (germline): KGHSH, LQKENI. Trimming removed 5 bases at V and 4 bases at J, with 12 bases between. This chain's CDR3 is CASSGSQIYEQYV. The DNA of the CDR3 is TGTGCCAGCTCAGGATCGCAGATTTACGAGCAGTACGTC.

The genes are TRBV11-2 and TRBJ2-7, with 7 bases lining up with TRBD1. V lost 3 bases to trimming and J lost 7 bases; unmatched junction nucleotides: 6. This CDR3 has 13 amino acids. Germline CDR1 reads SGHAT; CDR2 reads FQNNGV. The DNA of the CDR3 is TGTGCCAGCAGCTTCGGACAGGCAAGGGAGCAGTACTTC. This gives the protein CASSFGQAREQYF.

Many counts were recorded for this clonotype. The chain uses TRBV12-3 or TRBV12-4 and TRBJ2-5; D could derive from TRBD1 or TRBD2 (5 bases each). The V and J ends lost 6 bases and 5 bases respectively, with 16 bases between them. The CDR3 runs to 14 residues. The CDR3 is CASSPGSTKETQYF. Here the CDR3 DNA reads TGTGCCAGCAGCCCAGGGAGTACCAAGGAGACCCAGTACTTC.

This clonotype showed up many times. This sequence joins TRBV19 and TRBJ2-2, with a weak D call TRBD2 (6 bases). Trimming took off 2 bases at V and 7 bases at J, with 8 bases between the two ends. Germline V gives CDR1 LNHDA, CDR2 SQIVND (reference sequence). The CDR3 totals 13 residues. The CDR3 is CASSISSVGELFF. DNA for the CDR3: TGTGCCAGTAGTATATCTAGCGTCGGGGAGCTGTTTTTT. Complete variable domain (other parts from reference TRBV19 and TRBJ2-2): DGGITQSPKYLFRKEGQNVTLSCEQNLNHDAMYWYRQDPGQGLRLIYYSQIVNDFQKGDIAEGYSVSREKKESFPLTVTSAQKNPTAFYLCASSISSVGELFFGEGSRLTVL.

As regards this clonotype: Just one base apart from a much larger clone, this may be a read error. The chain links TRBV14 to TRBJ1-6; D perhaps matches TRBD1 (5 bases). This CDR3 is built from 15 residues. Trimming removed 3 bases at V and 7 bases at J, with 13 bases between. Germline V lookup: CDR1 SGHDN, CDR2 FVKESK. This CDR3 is CASSQGRRANSPLHF. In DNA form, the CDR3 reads TGTGCCAGCAGCCAGGGACGGCGGGCGAATTCACCCCTCCACTTT.

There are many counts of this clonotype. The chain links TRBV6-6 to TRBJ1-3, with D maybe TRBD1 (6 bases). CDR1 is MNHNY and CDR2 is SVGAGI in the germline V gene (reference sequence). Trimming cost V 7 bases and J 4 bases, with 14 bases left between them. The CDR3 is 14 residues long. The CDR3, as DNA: TGTGCCAGCAACGAACAGGGACACGGAAACACCATATATTTT. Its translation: CASNEQGHGNTIYF.

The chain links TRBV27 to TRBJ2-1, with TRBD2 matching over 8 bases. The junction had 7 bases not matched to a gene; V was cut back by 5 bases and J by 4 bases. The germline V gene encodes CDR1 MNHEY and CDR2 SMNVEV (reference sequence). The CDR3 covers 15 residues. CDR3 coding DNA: TGTGCCAGCAGTAACACGGGGGGGCTGTACAATGAGCAGTTCTTC. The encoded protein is CASSNTGGLYNEQFF.

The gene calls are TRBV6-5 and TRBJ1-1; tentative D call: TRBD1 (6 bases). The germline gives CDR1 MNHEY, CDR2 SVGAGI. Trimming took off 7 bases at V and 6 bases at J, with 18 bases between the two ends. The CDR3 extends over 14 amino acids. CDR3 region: CASTEGGRGAEAFF. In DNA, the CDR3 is TGTGCCAGCACTGAGGGGGGGAGGGGCGCTGAAGCTTTCTTT.

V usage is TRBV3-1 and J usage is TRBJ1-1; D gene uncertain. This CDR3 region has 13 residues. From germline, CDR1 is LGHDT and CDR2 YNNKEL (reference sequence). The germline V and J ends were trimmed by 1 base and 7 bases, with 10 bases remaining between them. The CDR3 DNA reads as TGTGCCAGCAGCCAAGCCCCCAGGAGTGAAGCTTTCTTT. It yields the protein CASSQAPRSEAFF.

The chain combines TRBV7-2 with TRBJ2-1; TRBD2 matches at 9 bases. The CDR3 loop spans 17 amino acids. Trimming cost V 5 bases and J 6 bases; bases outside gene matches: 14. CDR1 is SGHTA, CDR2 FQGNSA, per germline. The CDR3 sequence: CASSLAASGAMGNEQFF. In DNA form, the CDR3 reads TGTGCCAGCAGCCTGGCGGCTAGCGGGGCCATGGGCAATGAGCAGTTCTTC.

CDR3 in amino acids: CASSLGTGTYEQYF. The CDR3 DNA reads TGTGCCAGCAGCCTAGGAACCGGGACATACGAGCAGTACTTC. The chain links TRBV12-3 or TRBV12-4 to TRBJ2-7, with D tentatively TRBD1 (6 bases). Deletions cut 6 bases from V and 4 bases from J, with 16 bases between. The CDR3 totals 14 residues.

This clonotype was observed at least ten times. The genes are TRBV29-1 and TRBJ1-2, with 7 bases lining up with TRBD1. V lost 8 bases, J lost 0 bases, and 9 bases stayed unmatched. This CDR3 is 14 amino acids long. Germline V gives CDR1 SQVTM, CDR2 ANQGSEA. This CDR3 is CSITGVAPNYGYTF. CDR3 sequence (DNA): TGCAGCATAACAGGGGTGGCGCCTAACTATGGCTACACCTTC.

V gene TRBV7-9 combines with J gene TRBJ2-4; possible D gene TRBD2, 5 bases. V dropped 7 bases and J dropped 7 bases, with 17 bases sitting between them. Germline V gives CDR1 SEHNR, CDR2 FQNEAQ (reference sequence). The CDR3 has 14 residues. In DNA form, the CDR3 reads TGTGCCAGCACCGAAACTCAAGGAGGTAACATTCAGTACTTC. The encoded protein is CASTETQGGNIQYF.

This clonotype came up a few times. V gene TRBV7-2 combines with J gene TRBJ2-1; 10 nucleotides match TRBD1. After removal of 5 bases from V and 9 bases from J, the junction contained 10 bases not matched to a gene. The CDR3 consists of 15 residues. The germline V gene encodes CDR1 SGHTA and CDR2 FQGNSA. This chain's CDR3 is CASSPGTGAMGEQFF. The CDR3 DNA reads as TGTGCCAGCAGCCCCGGGACAGGGGCTATGGGTGAGCAGTTCTTC.

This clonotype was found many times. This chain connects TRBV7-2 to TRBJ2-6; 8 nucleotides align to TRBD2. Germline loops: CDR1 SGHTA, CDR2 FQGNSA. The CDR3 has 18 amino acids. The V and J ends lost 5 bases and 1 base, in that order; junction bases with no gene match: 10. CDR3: CASSTREGGASGANVLTF. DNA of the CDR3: TGTGCCAGCAGCACCCGGGAGGGGGGCGCATCTGGGGCCAACGTCCTGACTTTC. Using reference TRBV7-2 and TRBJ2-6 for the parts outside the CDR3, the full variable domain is GAGVSQSPSNKVTEKGKDVELRCDPISGHTALYWYRQSLGQGLEFLIYFQGNSAPDKSGLPSDRFSAERTGGSVSTLTIQRTQQEDSAVYLCASSTREGGASGANVLTFGAGSRLTVL.

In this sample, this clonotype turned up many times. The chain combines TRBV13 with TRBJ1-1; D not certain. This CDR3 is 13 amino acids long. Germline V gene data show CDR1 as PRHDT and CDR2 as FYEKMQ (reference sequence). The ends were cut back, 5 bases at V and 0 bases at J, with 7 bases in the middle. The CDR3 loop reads CASSIQMNTEAFF. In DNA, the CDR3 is TGTGCCAGCAGCATACAGATGAACACTGAAGCTTTCTTT.

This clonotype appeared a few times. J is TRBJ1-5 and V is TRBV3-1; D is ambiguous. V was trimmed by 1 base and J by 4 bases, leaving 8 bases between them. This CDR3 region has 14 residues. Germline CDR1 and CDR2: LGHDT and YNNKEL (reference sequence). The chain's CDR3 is CASSQGVRNQPQHF. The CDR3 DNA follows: TGTGCCAGCAGCCAAGGGGTGAGGAATCAGCCCCAGCATTTT.